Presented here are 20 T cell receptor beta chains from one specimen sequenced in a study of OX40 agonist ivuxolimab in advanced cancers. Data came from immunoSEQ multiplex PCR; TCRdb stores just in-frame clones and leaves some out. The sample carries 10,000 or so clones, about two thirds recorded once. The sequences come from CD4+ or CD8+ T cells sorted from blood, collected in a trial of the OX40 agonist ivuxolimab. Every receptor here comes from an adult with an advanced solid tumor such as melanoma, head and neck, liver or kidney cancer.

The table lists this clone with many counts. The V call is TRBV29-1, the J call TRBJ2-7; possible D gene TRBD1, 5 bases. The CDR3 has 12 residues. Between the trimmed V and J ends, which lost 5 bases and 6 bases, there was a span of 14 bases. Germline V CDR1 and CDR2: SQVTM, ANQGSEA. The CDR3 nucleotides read TGCAGCGTTCTGACAGCTTCTCTCGAGCAGTACTTC. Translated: CSVLTASLEQYF.

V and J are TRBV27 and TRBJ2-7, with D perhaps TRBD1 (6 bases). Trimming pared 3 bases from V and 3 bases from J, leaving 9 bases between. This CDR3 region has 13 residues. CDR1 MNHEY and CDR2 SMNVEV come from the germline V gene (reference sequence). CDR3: CASSFGRGYEQYF. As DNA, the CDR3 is TGTGCCAGCAGTTTCGGCAGGGGCTACGAGCAGTACTTC.

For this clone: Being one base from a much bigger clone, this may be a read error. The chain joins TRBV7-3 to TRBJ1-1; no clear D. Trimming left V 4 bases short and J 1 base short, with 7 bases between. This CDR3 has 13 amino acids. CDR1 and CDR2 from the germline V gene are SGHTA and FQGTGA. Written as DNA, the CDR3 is TGTGCCAGCAGCTCAAATGGGAACACTGAAGCTTTCTTT. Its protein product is CASSSNGNTEAFF.

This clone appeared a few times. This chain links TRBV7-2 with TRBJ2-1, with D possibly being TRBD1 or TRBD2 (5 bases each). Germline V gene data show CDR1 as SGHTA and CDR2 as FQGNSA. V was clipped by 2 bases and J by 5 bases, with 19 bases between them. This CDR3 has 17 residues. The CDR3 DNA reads TGTGCCAGCAGCTTATTTGGAAGGGAGTCGGGACACAATGAGCAGTTCTTC. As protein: CASSLFGRESGHNEQFF.

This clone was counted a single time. CDR3 protein: CASTTGVMDTQYF. The CDR3 nucleotides read TGTGCCAGCACGACAGGGGTGATGGATACGCAGTATTTT. The chain is built from TRBV28 and TRBJ2-3, with 8 nucleotides matching TRBD1. Looked up from germline, CDR1 is MDHEN and CDR2 is SYDVKM. After removal of 7 bases from V and 6 bases from J, the junction contained 6 bases not matched to a gene. CDR3 size: 13 residues.

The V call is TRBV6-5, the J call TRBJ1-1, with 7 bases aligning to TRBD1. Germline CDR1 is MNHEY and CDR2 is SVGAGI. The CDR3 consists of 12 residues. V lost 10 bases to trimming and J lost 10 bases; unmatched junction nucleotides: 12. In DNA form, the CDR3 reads TGTGCCACCTCTTCCCCCAGGGGGACAGCTTTCTTT. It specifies CATSSPRGTAFF.

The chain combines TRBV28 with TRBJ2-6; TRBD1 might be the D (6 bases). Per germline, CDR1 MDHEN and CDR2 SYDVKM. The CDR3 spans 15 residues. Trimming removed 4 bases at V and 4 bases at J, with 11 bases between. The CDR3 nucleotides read TGTGCCAGCAGTTCCGGGACAATCGGGGCCAACGTCCTGACTTTC. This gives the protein CASSSGTIGANVLTF.

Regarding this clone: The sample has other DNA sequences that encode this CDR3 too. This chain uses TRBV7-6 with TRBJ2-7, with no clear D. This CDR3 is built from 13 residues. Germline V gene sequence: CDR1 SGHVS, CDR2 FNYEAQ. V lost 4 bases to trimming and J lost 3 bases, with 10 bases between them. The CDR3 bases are TGTGCCAGCAGCTCTGGACCTAACTACGAGCAGTACTTC. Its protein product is CASSSGPNYEQYF.

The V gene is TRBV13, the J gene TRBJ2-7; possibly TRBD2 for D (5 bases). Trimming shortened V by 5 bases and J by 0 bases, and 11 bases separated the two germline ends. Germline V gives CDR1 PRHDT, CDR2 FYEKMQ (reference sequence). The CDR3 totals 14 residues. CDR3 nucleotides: TGTGCCAGCAGCGAGCGGACGAGCTCCTACGAGCAGTACTTC. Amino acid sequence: CASSERTSSYEQYF.

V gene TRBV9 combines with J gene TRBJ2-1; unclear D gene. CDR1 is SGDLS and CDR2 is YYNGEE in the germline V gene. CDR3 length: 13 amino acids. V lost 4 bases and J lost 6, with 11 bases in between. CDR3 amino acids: CASSPSWANEQFF. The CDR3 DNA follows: TGTGCCAGCAGCCCCTCTTGGGCCAATGAGCAGTTCTTC.

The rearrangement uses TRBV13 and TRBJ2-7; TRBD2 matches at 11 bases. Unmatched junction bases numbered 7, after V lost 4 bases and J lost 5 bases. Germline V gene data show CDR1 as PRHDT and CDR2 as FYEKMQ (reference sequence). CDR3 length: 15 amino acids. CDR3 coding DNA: TGTGCCAGCAGCTACACTAGCGGGAGTTTCCACGAGCAGTACTTC. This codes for CASSYTSGSFHEQYF.

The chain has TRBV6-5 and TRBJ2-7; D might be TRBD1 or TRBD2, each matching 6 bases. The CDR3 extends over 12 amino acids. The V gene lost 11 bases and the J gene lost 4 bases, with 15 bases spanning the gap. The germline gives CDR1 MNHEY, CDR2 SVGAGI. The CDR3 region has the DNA TGTGCCTCCCCCCCGGGGGCATACGAGCAGTACTTC. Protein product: CASPPGAYEQYF.

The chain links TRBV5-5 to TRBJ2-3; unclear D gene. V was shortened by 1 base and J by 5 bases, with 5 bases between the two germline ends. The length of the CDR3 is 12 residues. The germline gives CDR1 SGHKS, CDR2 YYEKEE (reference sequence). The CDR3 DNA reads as TGTGCCAGCAGCTTGCTCTTAGATACGCAGTATTTT. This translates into CASSLLLDTQYF.

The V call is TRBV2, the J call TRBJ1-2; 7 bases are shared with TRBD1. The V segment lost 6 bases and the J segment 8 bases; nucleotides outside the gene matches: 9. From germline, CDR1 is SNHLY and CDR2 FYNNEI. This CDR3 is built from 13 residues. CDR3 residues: CASRDRVRRGYTF. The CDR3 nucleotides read TGTGCCAGCAGAGACAGGGTCCGACGGGGCTACACCTTC. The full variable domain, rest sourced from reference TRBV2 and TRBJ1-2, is EPEVTQTPSHQVTQMGQEVILRCVPISNHLYFYWYRQILGQKVEFLVSFYNNEISEKSEIFDDQFSVERPDGSNFTLKIRSTKLEDSAMYFCASRDRVRRGYTFGSGTRLTVV.

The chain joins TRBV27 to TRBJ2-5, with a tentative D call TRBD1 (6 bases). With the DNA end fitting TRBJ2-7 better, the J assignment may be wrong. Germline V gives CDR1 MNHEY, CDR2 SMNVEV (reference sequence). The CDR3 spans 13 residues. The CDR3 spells CASSLSDSYEQYF. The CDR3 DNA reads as TGTGCCAGCAGTTTATCGGACAGCTACGAGCAGTACTTC.

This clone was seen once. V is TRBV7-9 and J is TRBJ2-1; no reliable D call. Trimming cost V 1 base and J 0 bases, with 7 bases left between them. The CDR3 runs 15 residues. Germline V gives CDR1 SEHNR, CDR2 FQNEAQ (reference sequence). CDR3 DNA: TGTGCCAGCAGCTTAGGAGCGCTCTCCTACAATGAGCAGTTCTTC. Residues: CASSLGALSYNEQFF.

The CDR3 spells CASSITSGTPNEQFF. CDR3 in DNA: TGTGCCAGTAGTATAACCAGCGGGACCCCCAATGAGCAGTTCTTC. This chain connects TRBV19 to TRBJ2-1, with 7 bases that match TRBD2. CDR1 is LNHDA, CDR2 SQIVND, per germline (reference sequence). V dropped 2 bases and J dropped 6; count of bases not matched to a gene: 7. This CDR3 region has 15 residues. Together with reference TRBV19 and TRBJ2-1, the CDR3 gives the full variable domain: DGGITQSPKYLFRKEGQNVTLSCEQNLNHDAMYWYRQDPGQGLRLIYYSQIVNDFQKGDIAEGYSVSREKKESFPLTVTSAQKNPTAFYLCASSITSGTPNEQFFGPGTRLTVL.

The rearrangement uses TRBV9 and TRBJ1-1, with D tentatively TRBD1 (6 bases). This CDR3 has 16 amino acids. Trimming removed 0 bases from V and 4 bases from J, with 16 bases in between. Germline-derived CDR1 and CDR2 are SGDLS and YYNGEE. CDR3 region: CASSVVGQGGSTEAFF. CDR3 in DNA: TGTGCCAGCAGCGTAGTTGGCCAAGGGGGGTCCACTGAAGCTTTCTTT.

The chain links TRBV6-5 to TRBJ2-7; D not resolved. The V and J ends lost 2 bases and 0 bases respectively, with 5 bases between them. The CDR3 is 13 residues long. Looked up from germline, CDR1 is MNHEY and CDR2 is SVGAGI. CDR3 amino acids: CASSYAYSYEQYF. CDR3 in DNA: TGTGCCAGCAGTTACGCATACTCCTACGAGCAGTACTTC.

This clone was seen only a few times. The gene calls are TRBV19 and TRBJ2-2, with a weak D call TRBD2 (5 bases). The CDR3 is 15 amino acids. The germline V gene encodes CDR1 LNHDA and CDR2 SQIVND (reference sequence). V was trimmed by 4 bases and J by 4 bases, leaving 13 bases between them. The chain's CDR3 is CASSTRTSSTGELFF. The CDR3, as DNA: TGTGCCAGTAGTACCCGGACTTCTTCCACCGGGGAGCTGTTTTTT.